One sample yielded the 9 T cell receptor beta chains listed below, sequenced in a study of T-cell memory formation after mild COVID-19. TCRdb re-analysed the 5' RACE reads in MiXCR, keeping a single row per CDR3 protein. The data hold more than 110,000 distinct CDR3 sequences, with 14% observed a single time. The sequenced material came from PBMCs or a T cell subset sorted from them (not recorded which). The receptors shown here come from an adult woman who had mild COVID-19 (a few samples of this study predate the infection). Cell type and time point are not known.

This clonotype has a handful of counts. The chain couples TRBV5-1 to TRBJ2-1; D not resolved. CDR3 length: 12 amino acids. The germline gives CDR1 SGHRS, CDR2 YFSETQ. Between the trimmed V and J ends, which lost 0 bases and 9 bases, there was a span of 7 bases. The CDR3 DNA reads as TGCGCCAGCAGCTTGGACGTTTTTGAGCAGTTCTTC. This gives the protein CASSLDVFEQFF.

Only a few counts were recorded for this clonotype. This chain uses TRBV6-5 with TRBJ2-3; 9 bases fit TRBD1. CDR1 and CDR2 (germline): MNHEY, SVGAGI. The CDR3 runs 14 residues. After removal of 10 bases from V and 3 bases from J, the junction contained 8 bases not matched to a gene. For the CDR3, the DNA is TGTGCCACCTGGGACAGGGTTCAAACAGATACGCAGTATTTT. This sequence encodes CATWDRVQTDTQYF.

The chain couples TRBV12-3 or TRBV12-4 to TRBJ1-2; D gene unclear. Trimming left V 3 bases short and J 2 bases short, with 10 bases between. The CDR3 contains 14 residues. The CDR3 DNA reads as TGTGCCAGCAGTTTCGGGGTTAAGAACTATGGCTACACCTTC. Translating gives CASSFGVKNYGYTF.

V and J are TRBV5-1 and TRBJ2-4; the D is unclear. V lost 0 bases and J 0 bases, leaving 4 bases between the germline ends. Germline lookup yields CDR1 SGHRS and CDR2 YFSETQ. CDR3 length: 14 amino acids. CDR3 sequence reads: CASSLDLAKNIQYF. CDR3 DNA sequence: TGCGCCAGCAGCTTGGACCTAGCCAAAAACATTCAGTACTTC.

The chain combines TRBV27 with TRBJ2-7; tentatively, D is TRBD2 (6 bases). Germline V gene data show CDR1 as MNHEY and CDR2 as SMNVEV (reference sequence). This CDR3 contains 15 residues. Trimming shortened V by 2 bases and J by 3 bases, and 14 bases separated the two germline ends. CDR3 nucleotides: TGTGCCAGCAGTTTAGGAGGGTCCCTCTTCTACGAGCAGTACTTC. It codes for CASSLGGSLFYEQYF.

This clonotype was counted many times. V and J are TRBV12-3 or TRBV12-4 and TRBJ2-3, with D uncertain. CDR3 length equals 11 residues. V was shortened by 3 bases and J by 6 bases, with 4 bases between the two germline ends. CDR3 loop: CASSFSDTQYF. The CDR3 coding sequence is TGTGCCAGCAGTTTCTCGGATACGCAGTATTTT.

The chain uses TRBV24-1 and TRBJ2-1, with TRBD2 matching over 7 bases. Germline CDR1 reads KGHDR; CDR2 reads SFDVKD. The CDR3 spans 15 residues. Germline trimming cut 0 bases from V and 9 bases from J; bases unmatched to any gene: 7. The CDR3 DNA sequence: TGTGCCACCAGTGATTTGTCCGGGGGGAACCCTGAGCAGTTCTTC. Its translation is CATSDLSGGNPEQFF.

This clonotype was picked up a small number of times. CDR3 coding DNA: TGTGCCAGCAGTTTGGCAGGGCCGGGTGAGCAGTACTTC. It codes for CASSLAGPGEQYF. J is TRBJ2-7 and V is TRBV12-3 or TRBV12-4; D is possibly TRBD1 (5 bases). This CDR3 spans 13 amino acids. The V gene lost 3 bases and the J gene lost 7 bases, with 13 bases spanning the gap.

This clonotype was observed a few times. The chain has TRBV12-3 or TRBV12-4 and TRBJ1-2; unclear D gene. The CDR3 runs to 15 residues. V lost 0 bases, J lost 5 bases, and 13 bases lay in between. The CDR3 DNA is TGTGCCAGCAGTTTAGCCCCCGACATGTCATATGGCTACACCTTC. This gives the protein CASSLAPDMSYGYTF.